Shown below are 21 T cell receptor beta chains from a single sample sequenced in a study of OX40 agonist ivuxolimab in advanced cancers. The library was generated by the immunoSEQ multiplex PCR assay. TCRdb's version of the immuneACCESS table is confined to in-frame rearrangements and falls short of the full clone set. An unresolved V gene accounts for under half of the shortfall where checked; the remainder is of unknown origin. Counted in this sample were more than 50,000 clones; 82% of them appeared once. The ten largest account for more than 1.1% of the sample. This specimen consisted of CD4+ or CD8+ T cells sorted from blood, obtained in a trial of the OX40 agonist ivuxolimab. The receptor source for this set is an adult with an advanced solid tumor such as melanoma, head and neck, liver or kidney cancer.

This clone appeared a single time. The genes are TRBV25-1 and TRBJ2-3; no firm D call. The germline gives CDR1 MGHDK, CDR2 SYGVNS. V gave up 0 bases and J gave up 4 bases, with 11 bases separating them. This CDR3 spans 15 amino acids. DNA for the CDR3: TGTGCCAGCAGTGAATATGTCCCGGGTTCAGATACGCAGTATTTT. Translation: CASSEYVPGSDTQYF.

This chain joins TRBV18 and TRBJ2-3; no clear D. Germline V lookup: CDR1 KGHSH, CDR2 LQKENI. V gave up 3 bases and J gave up 2 bases, with 15 bases separating them. This CDR3 contains 16 residues. CDR3 residues: CASSPSGFLNTDTQYF. CDR3 DNA sequence: TGTGCCAGCTCACCTTCCGGGTTTCTAAACACAGATACGCAGTATTTT. The complete variable domain, with remaining parts taken from reference TRBV18 and TRBJ2-3, reads NAGVMQNPRHLVRRRGQEARLRCSPMKGHSHVYWYRQLPEEGLKFMVYLQKENIIDESGMPKERFSAEFPKEGPSILRIQQVVRGDSAAYFCASSPSGFLNTDTQYFGPGTRLTVL.

J is TRBJ2-5 and V is TRBV4-2, with D perhaps matching TRBD2 (6 bases). The assigned J gene may be wrong: the sequence end matches TRBJ2-7 better. This CDR3 is built from 15 residues. The V gene's germline CDR1 is LGHNA and CDR2 YNFKEQ. In nucleotides, the CDR3 is TGTGCCAGCAGCCAAGATGGGGGAGCGGGCTACGAGCAGTACTTC. Its protein is CASSQDGGAGYEQYF.

This clone was detected once. This chain links TRBV6-6 with TRBJ2-7; 9 bases fit TRBD1. The V gene's germline CDR1 is MNHNY and CDR2 SVGAGI (reference sequence). The CDR3 is made up of 14 amino acids. After removal of 6 bases from V and 3 bases from J, the junction contained 6 bases not matched to a gene. The CDR3 nucleotides are TGTGCCAGCAGACAAGACAGGGGGGGCTACGAGCAGTACTTC. This sequence encodes CASRQDRGGYEQYF.

The rearrangement uses TRBV5-4 and TRBJ2-1; 7 nucleotides line up with TRBD2. This CDR3 has 15 residues. Trimming removed 4 bases from V and 2 bases from J; junction bases left unmatched: 6. CDR1 is SGHNT, CDR2 YYREEE, per germline (reference sequence). The chain's CDR3 is CASSLSSGTYNEQFF. The CDR3 DNA reads TGTGCCAGCAGCCTGTCTAGCGGTACCTACAATGAGCAGTTCTTC.

The chain couples TRBV5-4 to TRBJ1-1; 7 bases map to TRBD1. CDR1 SGHNT and CDR2 YYREEE come from the germline V gene (reference sequence). The CDR3 length is 14 residues. V was pared by 2 bases and J by 0 bases, with 1 base of the junction left unmatched. The CDR3 nucleotides read TGTGCCAGCAGCTTCGACAGGGTGAACACTGAAGCTTTCTTT. Amino acid sequence: CASSFDRVNTEAFF. Using reference TRBV5-4 and TRBJ1-1 for the parts outside the CDR3, the full variable domain is ETGVTQSPTHLIKTRGQQVTLRCSSQSGHNTVSWYQQALGQGPQFIFQYYREEENGRGNFPPRFSGLQFPNYSSELNVNALELDDSALYLCASSFDRVNTEAFFGQGTRLTVV.

This clone occurred a few times. This chain connects TRBV29-1 to TRBJ2-4, with D maybe TRBD2 (6 bases). Germline lookup yields CDR1 SQVTM and CDR2 ANQGSEA. Trimming left V 4 bases short and J 0 bases short, with 13 bases between. This CDR3 region has 15 residues. CDR3 in DNA: TGCAGCGTTGCCATGGGGGGACTAGCCAAAAACATTCAGTACTTC. Amino acids: CSVAMGGLAKNIQYF.

This clone was counted once. The V call is TRBV11-2, the J call TRBJ2-1; D is tentatively TRBD1 or TRBD2 (5 bases each). This CDR3 region has 14 residues. CDR1 is SGHAT, CDR2 FQNNGV, per germline. V was cut by 3 bases and J by 8 bases, with 14 bases left in between. The CDR3: CASSFAPGDDEQFF. CDR3 in DNA: TGTGCCAGCAGCTTCGCGCCCGGGGACGATGAGCAGTTCTTC.

Here the CDR3 reads CASMPGARYGYTF. CDR3 DNA sequence: TGTGCCAGCATGCCAGGGGCGAGGTATGGCTACACCTTC. The chain is built from TRBV2 and TRBJ1-2; TRBD1 might be the D (6 bases). The CDR3 totals 13 residues. The germline V gene encodes CDR1 SNHLY and CDR2 FYNNEI. V was cut by 7 bases and J by 5 bases, with 14 bases left in between.

V usage is TRBV7-8 and J usage is TRBJ1-4; no firm D call. V was clipped by 0 bases and J by 1 base, with 6 bases between them. Per germline, CDR1 SGHVS and CDR2 FQNEAQ. The CDR3 has 15 residues. The CDR3, as DNA: TGTGCCAGCAGCTTAGCCATTCGAACTAATGAAAAACTGTTTTTT. Residues: CASSLAIRTNEKLFF.

With regard to this clone: One junction end disagrees with the germline gene, perhaps due to a read error. The chain carries TRBV7-7 and TRBJ2-3; 8 bases match TRBD1. The CDR3 has 15 residues. Germline V gene lookup returns CDR1 SSHAT and CDR2 FNYEAQ (reference sequence). DNA for the CDR3: TGTGCTAGCAGTACCGGGACAGGAGGCACAGATACGCAGTATTTT. It is translated as CASSTGTGGTDTQYF.

V is TRBV18 and J is TRBJ1-2; no clear D. Germline V CDR1 and CDR2: KGHSH, LQKENI. The CDR3 runs 13 residues. V lost 0 bases and J 7 bases, leaving 9 bases between the germline ends. In nucleotides, the CDR3 is TGTGCCAGCTCACCACCGCGGAGCTTTGGCTACACCTTC. Residues: CASSPPRSFGYTF.

This chain connects TRBV5-1 to TRBJ2-3; 14 nucleotides match TRBD2. The CDR3 is 19 residues long. Trimming at V came to 3 bases and at J to 3 bases, leaving 12 bases not matched to a gene. CDR1 is SGHRS and CDR2 is YFSETQ in the germline V gene. CDR3 DNA sequence: TGCGCCAGCAGCTCAGGACTAGCGGGAGGCTACGGGTTAACAGATACGCAGTATTTT. It codes for CASSSGLAGGYGLTDTQYF.

With respect to this clone: This sample also contains other DNA sequences that code for the same CDR3. The chain has TRBV7-9 and TRBJ2-2, with a tentative D call TRBD1 (6 bases). The V gene's germline CDR1 is SEHNR and CDR2 FQNEAQ (reference sequence). CDR3 length equals 15 residues. The ends were cut back, 5 bases at V and 2 bases at J, with 12 bases in the middle. The CDR3 reads CASSRGHPNTGELFF. CDR3 DNA sequence: TGTGCCAGCAGCCGGGGACACCCAAACACCGGGGAGCTGTTTTTT.

The sample holds many counts of this clone. The genes are TRBV20-1 and TRBJ2-7; D not certain. There are 11 residues in the CDR3. CDR1 DFQATT and CDR2 SNEGSKA come from the germline V gene (reference sequence). With 3 bases removed from V and 5 bases from J, the gap between germline ends came to 8 bases. The CDR3 sequence: CSASSTHEQYF. In DNA, the CDR3 is TGCAGTGCTAGCTCGACACACGAGCAGTACTTC.

This clone was seen more than once but under ten times. The chain links TRBV10-3 to TRBJ1-1; D not resolved. Germline-derived CDR1 and CDR2 are ENHRY and SYGVKD. CDR3 length: 13 amino acids. V gave up 10 bases and J gave up 0 bases, with 12 bases separating them. CDR3 sequence (DNA): TGTGCCACCCGGGAGCAGCTGAACACTGAAGCTTTCTTT. Translating gives CATREQLNTEAFF.

The chain employs TRBV10-1 and TRBJ2-5, with 8 bases lining up with TRBD1. CDR1 and CDR2 from the germline V gene are WNHNN and SYGVQD (reference sequence). The CDR3 has 13 residues. With V trimmed by 4 bases and J by 5 bases, 3 bases remained unmatched. CDR3 in DNA: TGCGCCAGCAGTGGACAGGGGACGGAGACCCAGTACTTC. Encoded protein: CASSGQGTETQYF.

The rearrangement uses TRBV5-1 and TRBJ2-4; a weak D match, TRBD2 (6 bases). CDR1 and CDR2 from the germline V gene are SGHRS and YFSETQ. V lost 1 base to trimming and J lost 9 bases, with 20 bases between them. This CDR3 is built from 16 residues. CDR3 sequence reads: CASSLLRGGPLGIQYF. DNA of the CDR3: TGCGCCAGCAGCTTGTTAAGGGGAGGCCCGTTAGGCATTCAGTACTTC.

The chain is built from TRBV5-4 and TRBJ2-7; D is unclear. Germline CDR1 and CDR2: SGHNT and YYREEE (reference sequence). The CDR3 has 14 amino acids. With 2 bases removed from V and 3 bases from J, the gap between germline ends came to 12 bases. Here the CDR3 reads CASSLGFGFYEQYF. CDR3 bases: TGTGCCAGCAGCTTAGGTTTCGGATTCTACGAGCAGTACTTC.

J is TRBJ2-5 and V is TRBV5-4; 14 bases agree with TRBD2. CDR1 SGHNT and CDR2 YYREEE come from the germline V gene (reference sequence). V shed 4 bases and J 5 bases; nucleotides not matched to a gene: 10. This CDR3 spans 17 amino acids. In DNA, the CDR3 is TGTGCCAGCAGCCCTGGCCCGGGACTAGCGGGGGTGGAGACCCAGTACTTC. Its translation is CASSPGPGLAGVETQYF.

The genes are TRBV5-8 and TRBJ1-2, with D perhaps TRBD1 (5 bases). V lost 4 bases and J lost 8, with 18 bases in between. Germline assignment: CDR1 SGHTS and CDR2 YDEGEE. This CDR3 region has 14 residues. Written as DNA, the CDR3 is TGTGCCAGCAGCCACGACACGAAGGGGCGAGGCTACACCTTC. It encodes CASSHDTKGRGYTF.